The clone carrying this T cell receptor (beta chain) has at least ten counts. The trim removed 10 bases at V and 3 bases at J, leaving 6 bases unmatched. Germline-derived CDR1 and CDR2 are SNHLY and FYNNEI. The CDR3 spans 12 residues. Unique molecular identifiers were used to barcode this TCRbeta library. TCRdb passed the PCR reads through MiXCR, listing each CDR3 protein once. The table has around 200,000 distinct CDR3 sequences, roughly a tenth seen once. This sample was included in a study of T-cell reconstitution after alpha-beta-depleted transplantation in children. The TCR sequence derives from a child under two years old with acute myeloid leukemia, due to receive a stem cell transplant. This specimen consisted of PBMCs, obtained before TCRalphabeta/CD19-depleted stem cell transplant. The chain links TRBV2 to TRBJ2-7; 7 positions agree with TRBD1. CDR3 sequence: CATSRQGYEQYF. Written as DNA, the CDR3 is TGTGCCACCTCCCGACAGGGCTACGAGCAGTACTTC. The variable domain in full, with the rest retrieved from reference TRBV2 and TRBJ2-7, is EPEVTQTPSHQVTQMGQEVILRCVPISNHLYFYWYRQILGQKVEFLVSFYNNEISEKSEIFDDQFSVERPDGSNFTLKIRSTKLEDSAMYFCATSRQGYEQYFGPGTRLTVT.